This T cell receptor beta chain is from a study of blood T cells in healthy people across ages (dated by TCRdb to about 2015). Turning to the overall study: In model experiments, roughly one uniquely barcoded TCR beta cDNA molecule per two T cells was captured by template switching. To avoid experimental bias, donors of different ages were distributed randomly across sequencing lanes. To track age-related changes in TCR beta repertoire diversity, the study relied on deep sequencing normalized with unique cDNA molecular identifiers. Using the same blood draw, the study looked at two additional independent replicas of 1 million unique cDNA reads for two donors, one aged 18 to 30 and the other aged 80 or older. Donors were grouped into four age groups: young (average roughly 15 years), middle-aged (39), aged (roughly 67) and long-lived (approximately 81).

Results the study describes overall, beyond this receptor: Conclusive comparison of naive and antigen-experienced compartments was prevented by the profiling of bulk unsorted PBMCs. Because donor CMV infection status was unknown, age-related changes in expanded clonotypes were potentially confounded. Total diversity estimates from one million sequenced T cells were considered lower bounds and underestimates. As age increased, observed TCR beta diversity per million T cells dropped in a roughly linear way, and a significant reduction was already evident by age approximately 40. The percentage of naive T cells measured by flow cytometry correlated strongly with observed TCR beta diversity. Compared with the aged group, the long-lived group had more naive CD4+ T cells, fewer expanded clones and increased TCR diversity, a pattern suggesting age selection.

The library relied on 5' RACE. The sequencer was an Illumina HiSeq 2500. A second PCR of roughly 7 to 11 cycles was run with a J-beta primer mix and a sample-barcoded 5' primer. A unique molecular identifier was introduced onto each TCR beta cDNA molecule by a template-switch 5' adaptor carrying 12 random nucleotides. At least 2.5 million CDR3-containing paired-end reads were obtained from each sample. All of the RNA was converted into first-strand cDNA using the Mint cDNA synthesis kit, with a TRBC-specific oligonucleotide serving as the primer. Following uracil-DNA glycosylase treatment, a first 18-cycle PCR with universal primers M1SS and BC2_uni_R was performed on all cDNA. The study's processing was this. Normalization of each sample was performed by random selection of 1 million high-quality reads, each carrying a distinct molecular identifier. Instead of being binned into consensus sequences, reads with shared molecular identifiers were discarded. MiTCR, run with a Q25 quality threshold and the strictest error-elimination algorithm, handled CDR3 identification, clonotype clustering and error correction. A nonparametric unseen species model with Euler transformation was used to estimate lower-bound total TCR beta diversity. TCRdb trimmed public reads at Q25 via fastp, called clones via MiXCR and kept in-frame beta chains. Rows matching on CDR3 protein sequence are summarized as one entry with the most common DNA and genes. The V and J calls follow TCRdb's processing rather than the paper's. Across this sample there are about a million distinct CDR3 sequences, with roughly 50% seen only once. The top ten clones comprise about an eighth of the sample.

The roughly 39 donors, aged about 6 to 95 years, were systemically healthy Caucasian individuals from Russia. Each donor gave ten milliliters of peripheral blood, drawn into EDTA-treated Vacutainer tubes. PBMCs were isolated by Ficoll-Paque density-gradient centrifugation, with at least 7 million obtained per sample. Trizol reagent was used to extract total RNA from PBMCs, with at least 6 micrograms per sample. The percentages of naive CD45RAhigh/CD27high T cells were determined by flow cytometry on a PBMC aliquot from every donor. CDR1 SEHNR and CDR2 FQNEAQ are derived from the germline V gene (reference sequence). The trim is 3 bases for V and 9 bases for J, with a gap of 12 bases between the germline ends. Reading from cysteine to phenylalanine, the CDR3 counts 13 amino acids. Only CDR3 DNA remains: 39 bases, in frame from the first base. In the case of this clonotype: Its antigen is currently not known. Base qualities are not provided; no much larger clone lies one nucleotide away.

The sample consisted of blood. The receptor comes from a man aged 30 to 39 in good health. The V gene is TRBV7-9 and the J gene is TRBJ2-1, with the D segment possibly TRBD1 or TRBD2, each aligning over 5 bases. The nucleotide sequence reads TGTGCCAGCAGCTTTACCAGGGCGGGTGAGCAGTTCTTC. It translates as CASSFTRAGEQFF.